This T cell receptor (beta chain) was captured by sequencing in a study of control samples from healthy donors and cancer patients. Trimming stripped 8 bases from V and 5 bases from J, with 16 bases between. There are 13 residues in the CDR3. Method: immunoSEQ multiplex PCR; TCRdb's copy keeps in-frame clones and lacks some. The sample lists 25,000 to 35,000 clones, 87% seen once, with about 1.6% in the top ten. The genes are TRBV12-3 or TRBV12-4 and TRBJ2-7, with D tentatively TRBD2 (6 bases). The sequenced sample was PBMCs. This clonotype originated in a woman aged 35 to 49 with lung cancer. The DNA for the CDR3 is TGTGCCAGCGTCATTGGAGGGTCCCACGAGCAGTACTTC. Translation: CASVIGGSHEQYF.